These T cell receptor beta chains were read from a single sample in a study of T cells after yellow fever vaccination. Each CDR3 protein is one row after TCRdb ran MiXCR on the 5' RACE reads. This table has about 300,000 distinct CDR3 sequences, 6.8% appearing once. The specimen comprised PBMCs, sampled roughly 45 days after the first yellow fever vaccination. Every receptor here comes from a man between 18 and 29 years old who received the YFV17D yellow fever vaccine. The CDR3 runs from the conserved cysteine through the conserved F or W. Fields, in order: D gene, V gene, J gene, clone size, CDR3 protein, CDR3 DNA. The D gene is left open where the match is weak. Not every row has a clone size; where given, it reads once, few, many or a size class.

>NA|TRBV7-3|TRBJ2-3|few
CASRRTASDTQYF
TGTGCCAGCAGACGGACAGCATCAGATACGCAGTATTTT
>TRBD2|TRBV11-2|TRBJ2-5|NA
CASSPIASGGASVRETQYF
TGTGCCAGCAGCCCGATTGCCAGCGGGGGGGCGTCGGTAAGGGAGACCCAGTACTTC
>TRBD2|TRBV20-1|TRBJ2-5|NA
CSARRLAPTQETQYF
TGCAGTGCTAGAAGACTAGCGCCTACCCAAGAGACCCAGTACTTC
>NA|TRBV7-9|TRBJ2-7|few
CASSLVVTGTYEQYF
TGTGCCAGCAGCTTAGTCGTTACAGGAACCTACGAGCAGTACTTC
>NA|TRBV18|TRBJ1-2|few
CASSPASGHYGYTF
TGTGCCAGCTCACCCGCCTCGGGACACTATGGCTACACCTTC
>TRBD1|TRBV29-1|TRBJ1-4|few
CSVLQGADEKLFF
TGCAGCGTGCTACAGGGGGCGGATGAAAAACTGTTTTTT
>NA|TRBV12-3/TRBV12-4|TRBJ2-7|few
CASSLARKGGEYF
TGTGCCAGCAGTTTAGCCCGGAAGGGGGGAGAGTACTTC
>NA|TRBV7-3|TRBJ2-3|medium-sized
CASSLYGTDTQYF
TGTGCCAGCAGCCTCTATGGCACAGATACGCAGTATTTT
>TRBD2|TRBV20-1|TRBJ2-1|few
CSAGDQQAGGLSYNEQFF
TGCAGTGCTGGAGACCAACAGGCGGGGGGCTTATCCTACAATGAGCAGTTCTTC
>TRBD1|TRBV7-8|TRBJ2-3|few
CASSLSWTGADTQYF
TGTGCCAGCAGCTTATCATGGACAGGGGCCGATACGCAGTATTTT
>TRBD2|TRBV10-1|TRBJ2-5|NA
CASRETSGEETQYF
TGCGCCAGCAGGGAGACTAGCGGAGAAGAGACCCAGTACTTC
>NA|TRBV7-2|TRBJ2-3|many
CASSLISGTDTQYF
TGTGCCAGCAGCTTAATTTCAGGCACAGATACGCAGTATTTT
>NA|TRBV6-2/TRBV6-3|TRBJ1-2|few
CASSWTGPYGYTF
TGTGCCAGCAGTTGGACCGGCCCTTATGGCTACACCTTC
>TRBD1|TRBV5-4|TRBJ2-5|NA
CASSAGTGRQETQYF
TGTGCCAGCAGCGCCGGGACAGGGAGACAAGAGACCCAGTACTTC
>TRBD2|TRBV7-2|TRBJ2-7|NA
CASRPGLAGGGEQYF
TGTGCCAGCAGGCCAGGACTAGCGGGGGGTGGCGAGCAGTACTTC
>NA|TRBV5-1|TRBJ1-1|few
CASSPDSMNTEAFF
TGCGCCAGCAGCCCCGACAGCATGAACACTGAAGCTTTCTTT
>NA|TRBV12-3/TRBV12-4|TRBJ2-1|few
CASSPGTHNEQFF
TGTGCCAGCAGTCCCGGGACCCACAATGAGCAGTTCTTC
>NA|TRBV7-6|TRBJ2-3|few
CASSLGRQDTQYF
TGTGCCAGCAGCTTAGGGCGTCAAGATACGCAGTATTTT
>TRBD1|TRBV24-1|TRBJ1-6|NA
CATSDPDRAYNSPLHF
TGTGCCACCAGTGACCCCGACAGGGCCTATAATTCACCCCTCCACTTT
>TRBD1|TRBV7-9|TRBJ1-3|NA
CASSRPGQVGNTIYF
TGTGCCAGCAGCCGCCCGGGACAGGTTGGAAACACCATATATTTT
>NA|TRBV15|TRBJ1-2|NA
CATSRAGTPGNGYTF
TGTGCCACCAGCAGAGCCGGGACCCCCGGGAATGGCTACACCTTC
>TRBD1|TRBV2|TRBJ1-2|NA
CASSEVQGALGGYTF
TGTGCCAGCAGTGAAGTACAGGGGGCGTTAGGTGGCTACACCTTC
>NA|TRBV28|TRBJ1-5|few
CASSSPRGRDQPQHF
TGTGCCAGCAGTTCTCCGCGAGGGAGGGATCAGCCCCAGCATTTT
>NA|TRBV20-1|TRBJ1-1|few
CSAADSLEAFF
TGCAGTGCTGCGGACAGCCTTGAAGCTTTCTTT
>NA|TRBV4-1|TRBJ2-1|many
CASSQVDLVSYNEQFF
TGCGCCAGCAGCCAAGTCGACCTAGTTTCCTACAATGAGCAGTTCTTC
>TRBD1|TRBV7-2|TRBJ1-2|many
CASSLGQGASGYTF
TGTGCCAGCAGCTTAGGGCAGGGGGCGTCGGGCTACACCTTC
>NA|TRBV2|TRBJ2-2|NA
CALCLWRGTGGRAGELFF
TGTGCCCTCTGTTTGTGGAGGGGGACGGGGGGCAGGGCCGGGGAGCTGTTTTTT
>TRBD1|TRBV7-8|TRBJ2-6|NA
CASIQDRDPASGANVLTF
TGTGCCAGCATCCAAGACAGGGATCCCGCCTCTGGGGCCAACGTCCTGACTTTC
>TRBD1|TRBV5-1|TRBJ2-2|NA
CASSLKFGQGTGELFF
TGCGCCAGCAGCTTGAAGTTCGGACAGGGGACCGGGGAGCTGTTTTTT
>NA|TRBV11-2|TRBJ2-6|few
CASSLVGGANVLTF
TGTGCCAGCAGCTTAGTTGGTGGGGCCAACGTCCTGACTTTC
>NA|TRBV12-3/TRBV12-4|TRBJ2-5|many
CASSLDQGWKTQYF
TGTGCCAGCAGTTTAGATCAGGGATGGAAGACCCAGTACTTC
>NA|TRBV5-1|TRBJ2-7|NA
CASSSDGQPLGEQYF
TGCGCCAGCAGCAGCGACGGACAGCCCCTGGGCGAGCAGTACTTC
>TRBD2|TRBV4-3|TRBJ2-2|few
CASSLGLASGELFF
TGCGCCAGCAGCCTGGGACTAGCGTCCGGGGAGCTGTTTTTT
>NA|TRBV4-3|TRBJ2-3|NA
CASSQDLSSRKDTQYF
TGCGCCAGCAGCCAAGATCTGTCTTCCCGGAAGGATACGCAGTATTTT
>NA|TRBV7-6|TRBJ2-3|many
CASSRVASTDTQYF
TGTGCCAGCAGTCGAGTCGCTAGCACAGATACGCAGTATTTT
>NA|TRBV7-9|TRBJ2-2|few
CASSSEYLVIGELFF
TGTGCCAGCAGCTCTGAGTATCTCGTCATCGGGGAGCTGTTTTTT
>NA|TRBV12-3/TRBV12-4|TRBJ1-1|many
CASSFTGPNTEAFF
TGTGCCAGCAGTTTCACCGGACCGAACACTGAAGCTTTCTTT
>TRBD2|TRBV11-2|TRBJ2-2|few
CASSKLAGGPSGELFF
TGTGCCAGCAGCAAACTGGCGGGGGGGCCGTCCGGGGAGCTGTTTTTT
>TRBD1|TRBV20-1|TRBJ1-5|few
CSARLPGGGGQPQHF
TGCAGTGCTAGGCTCCCAGGAGGGGGCGGTCAGCCCCAGCATTTT
>NA|TRBV7-8|TRBJ1-1|many
CASTQGSEAFF
TGTGCCAGCACACAGGGCAGTGAAGCTTTCTTT
>NA|TRBV2|TRBJ1-4|NA
CALRGDGEKLFF
TGTGCCCTACGGGGGGATGGTGAAAAACTGTTTTTT
>TRBD1|TRBV6-5|TRBJ1-6|few
CASSYSGQGVPLHF
TGTGCCAGCAGTTACTCGGGACAGGGGGTTCCCCTCCACTTT
>NA|TRBV5-1|TRBJ2-7|few
CASSLGTEYEQYF
TGCGCCAGCAGCCTGGGGACGGAGTACGAGCAGTACTTC
>NA|TRBV11-3|TRBJ1-6|NA
CASSSPLARWPNSPLHF
TGTGCCAGCAGCTCCCCCCTTGCCCGGTGGCCAAATTCACCCCTCCACTTT
>NA|TRBV5-6|TRBJ2-1|many
CASSPPGGVPQNEQFF
TGTGCCAGCAGCCCACCCGGCGGGGTGCCCCAAAATGAGCAGTTCTTC
>TRBD2|TRBV4-1|TRBJ2-1|few
CASSQAGDNEQFF
TGCGCCAGCAGCCAGGCGGGGGACAATGAGCAGTTCTTC
>NA|TRBV20-1|TRBJ1-2|NA
CSATTPHRLTDDNYGYTF
TGCAGTGCAACTACCCCCCACAGGTTGACCGACGATAACTATGGCTACACCTTC
>TRBD1|TRBV12-3/TRBV12-4|TRBJ2-1|NA
CASIGGQGNDEQFF
TGTGCCAGCATCGGGGGACAGGGAAACGATGAGCAGTTCTTC
>TRBD1|TRBV10-3|TRBJ2-7|NA
CAISEPGQGTEQYF
TGTGCCATCAGTGAGCCCGGACAGGGGACCGAGCAGTACTTC
>NA|TRBV5-1|TRBJ1-2|few
CASSSQGPDGYTF
TGCGCCAGCAGCTCCCAGGGCCCGGATGGCTACACCTTC
>NA|TRBV5-4|TRBJ1-2|many
CASSLLGGYTF
TGTGCCAGCAGCTTATTAGGTGGCTACACCTTC